This T cell receptor (beta chain) derives from a study of identical twins. Each CDR3 protein gets one entry after TCRdb re-called the 5' RACE reads with MiXCR. Found here are some 710,000 distinct CDR3 sequences, 5.5% to 6.5% of them singletons; the top ten hold roughly 2%. Among all donors, each was a healthy Caucasian. Overall study results and limits: The analysis was cross-sectional rather than longitudinal within donors. Within beta out-of-frame sequences, the excess sharing observed between twins was weaker. Insertions were fewer in abundant cord blood beta clonotypes, whereas memory repertoires showed none of this pattern.

V lost 7 bases and J lost 6; bases outside the gene matches: 11. The CDR3 has 14 amino acids. This clonotype was counted at least ten times. Its specificity is not known. The sequence derives from a man younger than 35 in good health. Material for sequencing was naive T cells sorted from blood. The chain has TRBV12-3 or TRBV12-4 and TRBJ1-1, with TRBD1 matching 7 bases. CDR3 sequence (DNA): TGTGCCAGCACTTCGGGACAGAAGACTTCTGAAGCTTTCTTT. This sequence encodes CASTSGQKTSEAFF.